What follows are 10 T cell receptor beta chains derived from one specimen sequenced in a study of T cell changes during pregnancy in multiple sclerosis. The assay was immunoSEQ multiplex PCR, and TCRdb's table has in-frame clones only and misses some. The table lists tens of thousands of clones, under 95% of them singletons. The sample was peripheral blood, taken in the first trimester of pregnancy. Source of these receptors: a female donor in good health, enrolled as a control in a pregnancy study.

The gene calls are TRBV7-9 and TRBJ2-1; 8 nucleotides agree with TRBD2. This CDR3 has 14 amino acids. Per germline, CDR1 SEHNR and CDR2 FQNEAQ (reference sequence). With V trimmed by 10 bases and J by 2 bases, 7 bases remained unmatched. CDR3 DNA: TGTGCCACCGGGGGCGGGAGGACCTACAATGAGCAGTTCTTC. This encodes CATGGGRTYNEQFF.

This chain uses TRBV5-4 with TRBJ1-3, with a weak D call TRBD1 (6 bases). V was cut by 3 bases and J by 8 bases, with 12 bases left in between. The germline gives CDR1 SGHNT, CDR2 YYREEE (reference sequence). This CDR3 has 13 residues. In nucleotides, the CDR3 is TGTGCCAGCAGCTCCAGGGGTGGTGACACCATATATTTT. Its protein product is CASSSRGGDTIYF.

This clone was detected only a few times. The genes are TRBV5-1 and TRBJ1-1; D not certain. The CDR3 extends over 13 amino acids. In germline, CDR1 is SGHRS, CDR2 YFSETQ. The ends were cut back, 2 bases at V and 1 base at J, with 6 bases in the middle. The chain's CDR3 is CASSLATNTEAFF. The CDR3 nucleotides read TGCGCCAGCAGCTTAGCAACGAACACTGAAGCTTTCTTT.

The V gene is TRBV23-1, the J gene TRBJ1-4; 7 nucleotides agree with TRBD1. TRBV23-1 carries the ORF label, with uncertain function. The CDR3 is made up of 13 amino acids. Trimming at V came to 8 bases and at J to 8 bases, leaving 8 bases not matched to a gene. This chain's CDR3 is CASGSTGSEKLFF. The CDR3 nucleotides read TGCGCCAGCGGATCGACAGGGAGCGAAAAACTGTTTTTT.

This chain uses TRBV9 with TRBJ2-6; tentatively, D is TRBD2 (6 bases). The CDR3 has 16 residues. The V end lost 1 base, the J end lost 2 bases, and 10 bases lay between the germline ends. CDR1 and CDR2 (germline): SGDLS, YYNGEE. CDR3 nucleotides: TGTGCCAGCAGCGTATTTGGGGGGACTGGGGCCAACGTCCTGACTTTC. Its protein product is CASSVFGGTGANVLTF.

The V and J genes are TRBV4-1 and TRBJ1-5; TRBD1 might be the D (5 bases). Germline assignment: CDR1 MGHRA and CDR2 YSYEKL. The CDR3 covers 17 residues. Trimming shortened V by 2 bases and J by 1 base, and 15 bases separated the two germline ends. CDR3 amino acids: CASSQTQMGGSNQPQHF. CDR3 nucleotide sequence: TGCGCCAGCAGCCAAACCCAAATGGGGGGGAGCAATCAGCCCCAGCATTTT.

This rearrangement joins TRBV4-1 to TRBJ1-4; D is possibly TRBD1 (6 bases). V was cut by 4 bases and J by 7 bases, with 19 bases left in between. Per the germline V gene, CDR1 is MGHRA and CDR2 is YSYEKL. This CDR3 spans 16 amino acids. CDR3 loop: CASSRLTGLNGEKLFF. The CDR3 DNA is TGCGCCAGCAGCCGCTTGACAGGTCTAAACGGTGAAAAACTGTTTTTT.

The chain couples TRBV2 to TRBJ1-1; D is ambiguous. The CDR3 is 14 amino acids. Germline loops: CDR1 SNHLY, CDR2 FYNNEI. V was cut by 7 bases and J by 4 bases, with 16 bases left in between. CDR3 DNA sequence: TGTGCCAGCAACTTTTGGGAGACCCCCACTGAAGCTTTCTTT. This gives the protein CASNFWETPTEAFF. The full variable domain, completed using reference TRBV2 and TRBJ1-1, is EPEVTQTPSHQVTQMGQEVILRCVPISNHLYFYWYRQILGQKVEFLVSFYNNEISEKSEIFDDQFSVERPDGSNFTLKIRSTKLEDSAMYFCASNFWETPTEAFFGQGTRLTVV.

The chain links TRBV9 to TRBJ1-6; D is uncertain. V was shortened by 5 bases and J by 0 bases, with 9 bases between the two germline ends. The CDR3 totals 15 residues. The germline CDR1 and CDR2 sequences are SGDLS and YYNGEE. This CDR3 is CASRGGSSYNSPLHF. In nucleotides, the CDR3 is TGTGCCAGCAGAGGTGGGAGCTCCTATAATTCACCCCTCCACTTT. Variable domain in full (rest from reference TRBV9 and TRBJ1-6): DSGVTQTPKHLITATGQRVTLRCSPRSGDLSVYWYQQSLDQGLQFLIQYYNGEERAKGNILERFSAQQFPDLHSELNLSSLELGDSALYFCASRGGSSYNSPLHFGNGTRLTVT.

The V and J genes are TRBV11-3 and TRBJ2-1; 9 bases line up with TRBD2. The CDR3 is 16 amino acids. CDR1 is SGHNT, CDR2 YENEEA, per germline. Germline trimming cut 7 bases from V and 6 bases from J; bases unmatched to any gene: 13. CDR3 bases: TGTGCCAGCACCAACCGAGGGCTAGCGGGAAGCAATGAGCAGTTCTTC. Protein product: CASTNRGLAGSNEQFF.